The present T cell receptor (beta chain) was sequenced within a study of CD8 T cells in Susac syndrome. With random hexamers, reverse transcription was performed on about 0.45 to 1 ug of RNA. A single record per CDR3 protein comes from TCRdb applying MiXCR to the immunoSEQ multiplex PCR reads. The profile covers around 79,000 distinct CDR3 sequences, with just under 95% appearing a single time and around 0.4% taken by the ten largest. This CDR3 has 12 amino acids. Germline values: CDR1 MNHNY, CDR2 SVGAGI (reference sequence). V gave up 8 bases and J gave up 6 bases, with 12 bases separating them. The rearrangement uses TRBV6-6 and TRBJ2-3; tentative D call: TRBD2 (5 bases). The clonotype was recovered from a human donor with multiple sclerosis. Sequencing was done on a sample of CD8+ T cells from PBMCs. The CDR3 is CASHGNSDTQYF. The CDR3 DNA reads TGTGCCAGCCACGGGAATAGTGATACGCAGTATTTT.